This T cell receptor (beta chain) was retrieved from a study of blood T cell repertoires in COVID-19. Per the original data handling: Scientists estimated how many nucleated cells there were by amplifying reference gene primers. Data came from immunoSEQ multiplex PCR; TCRdb stores just in-frame clones and leaves some out. V, J and clone size derive from that table, while D and trimming were established from the DNA sequence. The repertoire holds 200,000 to 250,000 clones, with around 90% as singletons. There are 17 residues in the CDR3. The germline V gene has CDR1 SGHDT and CDR2 YYEEEE. Trimming removed 1 base at V and 6 bases at J, with 22 bases between. Donors were grouped by their self-reported clinical history.

Sequenced: PBMCs or T cells enriched from blood (not recorded which). This TCR derives from a man in his thirties or forties who had been exposed to COVID-19. This rearrangement joins TRBV5-6 to TRBJ1-1; unclear D gene. CDR3 residues: CASSLPPIGVGRAEAFF. In DNA, the CDR3 is TGTGCCAGCAGCTTGCCCCCGATCGGGGTGGGGAGGGCTGAAGCTTTCTTT.